A single sample is the source of the 13 T cell receptor beta chains below, sequenced in a study of cytomegalovirus exposure and HLA in healthy donors. PCR used 60 Vbeta primers and 13 Jbeta primers. The table came from immunoSEQ multiplex PCR; TCRdb's copy has only in-frame clones and leaves some out. The table has 130,000 or so clones, about four fifths seen once. Sequencing was performed on PBMCs. The receptors come from a man between 25 and 39 years old in good health and CMV-seronegative.

The chain uses TRBV27 and TRBJ2-5, with 10 nucleotides matching TRBD1. CDR3 length: 15 amino acids. Germline loops: CDR1 MNHEY, CDR2 SMNVEV (reference sequence). Trimming removed 5 bases from V and 4 bases from J; junction bases left unmatched: 7. CDR3 nucleotide sequence: TGTGCCAGCAGTCACCTCCGGACAGGGGGAGAGACCCAGTACTTC. It codes for CASSHLRTGGETQYF.

The V gene is TRBV5-1, the J gene TRBJ1-2; 7 bases line up with TRBD1. From germline, CDR1 is SGHRS and CDR2 YFSETQ. The ends lost 3 bases at V and 4 bases at J; junction bases unmatched: 3. CDR3 length: 13 residues. CDR3 DNA sequence: TGCGCCAGCAGCTCTGACAGGGTCTATGGCTACACCTTC. Protein: CASSSDRVYGYTF.

In this sample, this clone turned up once. The rearrangement links TRBV5-8 to TRBJ1-1, with 9 bases lining up with TRBD1. The CDR3 contains 20 residues. After removal of 0 bases from V and 6 bases from J, the junction contained 21 bases not matched to a gene. Germline assignment: CDR1 SGHTS and CDR2 YDEGEE. The CDR3 loop is CASSLVLRIWGTGGSAEAFF. As DNA, the CDR3 is TGTGCCAGCAGCTTGGTCCTCCGTATCTGGGGTACAGGGGGCAGCGCTGAAGCTTTCTTT.

This chain uses TRBV9 with TRBJ1-5; D may be TRBD1 (5 bases). There are 14 residues in the CDR3. The germline gives CDR1 SGDLS, CDR2 YYNGEE. Trimming left V 2 bases short and J 3 bases short, with 9 bases between. DNA of the CDR3: TGTGCCAGCAGCGTGGGGCAGGCCAATCAGCCCCAGCATTTT. Translation: CASSVGQANQPQHF.

The rearrangement uses TRBV4-1 and TRBJ1-1, with 7 bases fitting TRBD1. CDR3 length: 17 amino acids. V was pared by 1 base and J by 1 base, with 9 bases of the junction left unmatched. The V gene's germline CDR1 is MGHRA and CDR2 YSYEKL. In DNA, the CDR3 is TGCGCCAGCAGCCAAGGGAACAGGGGTAAGTGGAACACTGAAGCTTTCTTT. The encoded protein is CASSQGNRGKWNTEAFF.

The chain recombines TRBV27 with TRBJ1-4; no definite D call. This CDR3 is built from 18 residues. The germline CDR1 and CDR2 sequences are MNHEY and SMNVEV (reference sequence). The V gene lost 0 bases and the J gene lost 0 bases, with 14 bases spanning the gap. The CDR3 loop is CASSLSSSPVATNEKLFF. In DNA, the CDR3 is TGTGCCAGCAGTTTATCGTCCAGTCCAGTTGCAACTAATGAAAAACTGTTTTTT. Combining the CDR3 with reference TRBV27 and TRBJ1-4 gives the whole variable domain EAQVTQNPRYLITVTGKKLTVTCSQNMNHEYMSWYRQDPGLGLRQIYYSMNVEVTDKGDVPEGYKVSRKEKRNFPLILESPSPNQTSLYFCASSLSSSPVATNEKLFFGSGTQLSVL.

The chain recombines TRBV5-6 with TRBJ1-2, with D perhaps TRBD1 (5 bases). This CDR3 spans 14 amino acids. V lost 5 bases to trimming and J lost 4 bases, with 15 bases between them. CDR1 SGHDT and CDR2 YYEEEE come from the germline V gene. The CDR3 DNA sequence: TGTGCCAGCAGTCGCAGTCTGGGGCCCTATGGCTACACCTTC. Its protein is CASSRSLGPYGYTF.

This chain links TRBV19 with TRBJ2-7; the match to TRBD2 covers 7 bases. The V gene's germline CDR1 is LNHDA and CDR2 SQIVND (reference sequence). Trimming took 3 bases from V and 4 from J; bases not matched to a gene: 3. There are 13 residues in the CDR3. The CDR3 protein is CASSIGGGYEQYF. CDR3 nucleotides: TGTGCCAGTAGTATTGGGGGGGGATACGAGCAGTACTTC.

The chain is built from TRBV27 and TRBJ1-1; 7 nucleotides agree with TRBD1. The CDR3 has 15 amino acids. Germline CDR1 and CDR2: MNHEY and SMNVEV (reference sequence). With V trimmed by 3 bases and J by 2 bases, 6 bases remained unmatched. In nucleotides, the CDR3 is TGTGCCAGCAGTTTCGGACAGGTCAAAAACACTGAAGCTTTCTTT. This gives the protein CASSFGQVKNTEAFF.

The chain has TRBV5-1 and TRBJ2-7, with 7 bases fitting TRBD2. This CDR3 spans 16 amino acids. V trimming: 0 bases; J trimming: 1 base; junction bases outside the gene matches: 7. Germline V CDR1 and CDR2: SGHRS, YFSETQ. The CDR3 bases are TGCGCCAGCAGCTTGGTGGGGGGGGATAGATCCTACGAGCAGTACTTC. This gives the protein CASSLVGGDRSYEQYF.

J is TRBJ2-5 and V is TRBV4-1, with 8 bases fitting TRBD2. Germline CDR1 reads MGHRA; CDR2 reads YSYEKL. CDR3 length: 15 residues. The V and J ends lost 0 bases and 5 bases, in that order; junction bases with no gene match: 5. The CDR3 reads CASSQDRTSSETQYF. In nucleotides, the CDR3 is TGCGCCAGCAGCCAAGATAGGACTAGCTCCGAGACCCAGTACTTC.

The genes are TRBV6-5 and TRBJ2-7; perhaps TRBD2 as D (5 bases). The CDR3 extends over 15 amino acids. V was shortened by 6 bases and J by 0 bases, with 15 bases between the two germline ends. CDR1 MNHEY and CDR2 SVGAGI come from the germline V gene. CDR3 sequence (DNA): TGTGCCAGCAGCCCCGGACTGCCAAGCTCCTACGAGCAGTACTTC. Residues: CASSPGLPSSYEQYF.

There are a few counts of this clone. This chain connects TRBV7-2 to TRBJ2-5; TRBD2 matches at 11 bases. The CDR3 spans 17 residues. Germline V gene data show CDR1 as SGHTA and CDR2 as FQGNSA. Trimming took 8 bases from V and 5 from J; bases not matched to a gene: 16. CDR3 region: CASGFGLAGGGRETQYF. The CDR3 nucleotides read TGTGCCAGCGGGTTTGGGCTAGCGGGAGGCGGCAGGGAGACCCAGTACTTC. Full variable domain (remainder filled in from reference TRBV7-2 and TRBJ2-5): GAGVSQSPSNKVTEKGKDVELRCDPISGHTALYWYRQSLGQGLEFLIYFQGNSAPDKSGLPSDRFSAERTGGSVSTLTIQRTQQEDSAVYLCASGFGLAGGGRETQYFGPGTRLLVL.